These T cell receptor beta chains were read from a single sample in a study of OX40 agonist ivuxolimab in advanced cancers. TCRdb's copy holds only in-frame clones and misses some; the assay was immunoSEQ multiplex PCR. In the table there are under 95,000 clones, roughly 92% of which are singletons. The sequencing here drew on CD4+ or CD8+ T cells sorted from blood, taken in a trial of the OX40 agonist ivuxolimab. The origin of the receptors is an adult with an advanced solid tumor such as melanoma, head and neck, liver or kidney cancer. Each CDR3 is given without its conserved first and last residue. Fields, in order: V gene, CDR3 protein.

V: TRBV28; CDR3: ASSFRGRDTEAF
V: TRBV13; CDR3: ASSLGTSGEETQY
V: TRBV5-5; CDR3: ASSPRDSTDTQY
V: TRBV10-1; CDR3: ASSEATYNEQF
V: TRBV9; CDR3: ASNEEGLDTQY
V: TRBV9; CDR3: ASSEGTGVRETQY
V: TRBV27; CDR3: ASSLARYNEQY
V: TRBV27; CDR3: ASSHAGSTTNEKLF
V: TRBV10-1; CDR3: ASSPSATRNTEAF
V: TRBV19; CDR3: ASSIGSTVETQY
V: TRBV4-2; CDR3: ASSQIEGETQY
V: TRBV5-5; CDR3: ASSLVGWENYEQY
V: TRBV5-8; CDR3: ASSLVLGMNTEAF
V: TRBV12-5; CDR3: ASGPTGAYEQY
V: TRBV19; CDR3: ASSILGQGLSTGELF
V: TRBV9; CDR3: ASSGDRDRGRGDEKLF
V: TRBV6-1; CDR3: ASSESNTEAF
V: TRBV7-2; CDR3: ASSLGGAKGRHGYT
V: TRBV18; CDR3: ASSPGAGTTDTQY